The sequence of this T cell receptor beta chain was determined in a study of T cell responses to AZD1222 COVID-19 vaccine. Study-level information: Second doses at about 4 or about 12 weeks were pooled.

The table came from immunoSEQ multiplex PCR; TCRdb's copy has only in-frame clones and leaves some out. The sample consists of more than 150,000 clones, almost 90% of them appearing once. Regarding this clone: Its antigen is undetermined.

After removal of 0 bases from V and 5 bases from J, the junction contained 5 bases not matched to a gene. CDR1 is SGHNT and CDR2 is YYREEE in the germline V gene (reference sequence). The CDR3 consists of 16 residues. General study results and limits: Repertoire collection took place solely once the T cell response had peaked. The donor cohort was predominantly white British with a female majority, and clonal diversity may have been underestimated. Spike-wide vaccine-associated CD4 TCRs dominated at 160-218 and 743-854.

The V and J genes are TRBV5-4 and TRBJ2-3; 11 bases are a match to TRBD2. The input for sequencing was peripheral blood, taken on day 0 of AZD1222 vaccination. The TCR originated in an adult in good health. CDR3 in DNA: TGTGCCAGCAGCTTGGTAGCGGGGGGGCGTCAAGATACGCAGTATTTT. Its protein product is CASSLVAGGRQDTQYF.